A single sample gave rise to the 24 T cell receptor beta chains below, sequenced in a study of control samples from healthy donors and cancer patients. Profiled with immunoSEQ multiplex PCR; TCRdb holds only in-frame clones, not every one. The table records about 140,000 clones, 94% of them present only once. The sequenced material came from blood. These TCRs come from a man in his forties in good health.

This clone was seen only once. J is TRBJ1-2 and V is TRBV11-3, with D tentatively TRBD1 (6 bases). V shed 5 bases and J shed 7 bases, with 20 bases lying between them. The CDR3 runs 15 residues. CDR1 and CDR2 from the germline V gene are SGHNT and YENEEA. CDR3 amino acids: CASSLLGGGACGYTF. CDR3 coding DNA: TGTGCCAGCAGCCTCCTGGGCGGGGGGGCGTGTGGCTACACCTTC.

This chain connects TRBV2 to TRBJ2-5, with TRBD2 identical over 10 bases. The CDR3 is 15 residues long. From germline, CDR1 is SNHLY and CDR2 FYNNEI. J gave up 4 bases and V 4 bases, and 6 bases lay outside the gene matches. This CDR3 reads CASSVAGLALETQYF. The CDR3 nucleotides are TGTGCCAGCAGTGTGGCGGGACTAGCGTTAGAGACCCAGTACTTC. The variable domain in full, with the rest retrieved from reference TRBV2 and TRBJ2-5, is EPEVTQTPSHQVTQMGQEVILRCVPISNHLYFYWYRQILGQKVEFLVSFYNNEISEKSEIFDDQFSVERPDGSNFTLKIRSTKLEDSAMYFCASSVAGLALETQYFGPGTRLLVL.

The rearrangement uses TRBV7-9 and TRBJ1-4; D not resolved. V gave up 5 bases and J gave up 7 bases, with 14 bases separating them. The germline V gene has CDR1 SEHNR and CDR2 FQNEAQ (reference sequence). The CDR3 has 14 residues. CDR3 amino acids: CASSPGSRTEKLFF. CDR3 bases: TGTGCCAGCAGCCCCGGGTCCCGAACTGAAAAACTGTTTTTT.

J is TRBJ2-7 and V is TRBV3-1 (or the pseudogene TRBV3-2); maybe TRBD2 (7 bases). The CDR3 extends over 15 amino acids. Germline V gene sequence: CDR1 LGHDT, CDR2 YNNKEL (reference sequence). V lost 0 bases to trimming and J lost 4 bases, with 13 bases between them. CDR3 protein: CASSQDSRGGYEQYF. The CDR3, as DNA: TGTGCCAGCAGCCAAGATTCCAGGGGAGGGTACGAGCAGTACTTC.

The chain recombines TRBV2 with TRBJ1-1; D is perhaps TRBD1 (6 bases). The CDR3 has 14 amino acids. The ends were cut back, 2 bases at V and 2 bases at J, with 9 bases in the middle. The germline V gene encodes CDR1 SNHLY and CDR2 FYNNEI. In DNA form, the CDR3 reads TGTGCCAGCAGTGAAAGGGGGGGAAACACTGAAGCTTTCTTT. Translation: CASSERGGNTEAFF.

The genes are TRBV5-1 and TRBJ2-3; weak D call: TRBD2 (6 bases). The CDR3 runs to 15 residues. Germline V CDR1 and CDR2: SGHRS, YFSETQ. The V end lost 1 base, the J end lost 0 bases, and 9 bases lay between the germline ends. The CDR3 sequence: CASSLSGSSTDTQYF. The CDR3 coding sequence is TGCGCCAGCAGCTTGAGCGGGTCTAGCACAGATACGCAGTATTTT.

As concerns this clone: The same CDR3 is also encoded by other DNA sequences in this sample. The chain joins TRBV6-5 to TRBJ1-1; D gene ambiguous. The length of the CDR3 is 13 residues. CDR1 and CDR2 from the germline V gene are MNHEY and SVGAGI. V lost 2 bases and J 1 base, leaving 5 bases between the germline ends. Here the CDR3 reads CASSYTGNTEAFF. The CDR3 DNA is TGTGCCAGCAGTTACACGGGGAACACTGAAGCTTTCTTT.

CDR3 DNA sequence: TGTGCCAGCAGCCCGGGACAGGGCTACGAGCAGTACTTC. Translated, it gives CASSPGQGYEQYF. The V call is TRBV7-6, the J call TRBJ2-7; 9 bases match TRBD1. V lost 5 bases and J lost 3; bases outside the gene matches: 2. Germline assignment: CDR1 SGHVS and CDR2 FNYEAQ. The CDR3 contains 13 residues.

The chain recombines TRBV4-1 with TRBJ1-4, with 7 positions matching TRBD1. CDR1 MGHRA and CDR2 YSYEKL come from the germline V gene. V dropped 0 bases and J dropped 2; count of bases not matched to a gene: 3. CDR3 length: 16 residues. CDR3 DNA: TGCGCCAGCAGCCAAGAAAGGGGGCGGACTAATGAAAAACTGTTTTTT. Encoded protein: CASSQERGRTNEKLFF.

The gene calls are TRBV19 and TRBJ1-1, with TRBD1 as a possible D gene (5 bases). V was clipped by 7 bases and J by 0 bases, with 12 bases between them. Germline V gene lookup returns CDR1 LNHDA and CDR2 SQIVND (reference sequence). The CDR3 spans 14 residues. CDR3 bases: TGTGCCAGTACCCCGACAGCATTGAACACTGAAGCTTTCTTT. Translation: CASTPTALNTEAFF.

The genes are TRBV19 and TRBJ1-1, with D unclear. Per germline, CDR1 LNHDA and CDR2 SQIVND (reference sequence). This CDR3 has 15 amino acids. The V gene lost 6 bases and the J gene lost 0 bases, with 14 bases spanning the gap. DNA for the CDR3: TGTGCCAGTAGCTTCCGGACGGAGTTGAACACTGAAGCTTTCTTT. Amino acids: CASSFRTELNTEAFF.

The chain employs TRBV7-9 and TRBJ1-5; tentatively, D is TRBD1 (5 bases). The ends were cut back, 5 bases at V and 2 bases at J, with 19 bases in the middle. CDR1 is SEHNR, CDR2 FQNEAQ, per germline (reference sequence). The CDR3 contains 17 residues. This CDR3 is CASSPGPLVRGNQPQHF. Written as DNA, the CDR3 is TGTGCCAGCAGCCCGGGACCCCTCGTAAGGGGCAATCAGCCCCAGCATTTT.

The chain uses TRBV7-2 and TRBJ2-5; D perhaps matches TRBD1 (6 bases). The CDR3 is 14 amino acids. The germline V and J ends were trimmed by 5 bases and 5 bases, with 15 bases remaining between them. Germline V CDR1 and CDR2: SGHTA, FQGNSA. CDR3 DNA: TGTGCCAGCAGCCCAACCCGGGACACCGAGACCCAGTACTTC. This translates into CASSPTRDTETQYF.

The J gene is TRBJ1-3, the V gene TRBV19, with D hard to call. This CDR3 spans 16 amino acids. The germline V gene has CDR1 LNHDA and CDR2 SQIVND (reference sequence). Trimming removed 1 base at V and 0 bases at J, with 10 bases between. The CDR3 loop reads CASSIGPESSGNTIYF. As DNA, the CDR3 is TGTGCCAGTAGTATAGGCCCGGAAAGCTCTGGAAACACCATATATTTT.

This clone has a single count. The V gene is TRBV5-1, the J gene TRBJ1-4, with unresolved D. Germline lookup yields CDR1 SGHRS and CDR2 YFSETQ. The CDR3 is 16 residues long. Trimming removed 2 bases from V and 0 bases from J, with 11 bases in between. DNA of the CDR3: TGCGCCAGCAGCTTAGGCAGCTTTGCAACTAATGAAAAACTGTTTTTT. It is translated as CASSLGSFATNEKLFF.

CDR3 sequence reads: CASSQEAGGTEAFF. The CDR3 DNA is TGTGCCAGCAGCCAGGAGGCGGGGGGCACTGAAGCTTTCTTT. The rearrangement links TRBV14 to TRBJ1-1; D perhaps matches TRBD1 (5 bases). V lost 3 bases and J lost 4, with 12 bases in between. This CDR3 has 14 amino acids. CDR1 is SGHDN and CDR2 is FVKESK in the germline V gene.

The rearrangement links TRBV10-3 to TRBJ1-2, with D possibly matching TRBD1 (5 bases). The V end was cut by 0 bases, the J end by 2 bases, with 7 bases between. Germline CDR1 ENHRY, CDR2 SYGVKD. This CDR3 contains 14 residues. DNA of the CDR3: TGTGCCATCAGTGAGTCGACAGCCAACTATGGCTACACCTTC. Protein: CAISESTANYGYTF.

This sequence joins TRBV4-3 and TRBJ1-3; D uncertain. V lost 0 bases and J 0 bases, leaving 6 bases between the germline ends. From germline, CDR1 is LGHNA and CDR2 YSLEER. The CDR3 is made up of 15 amino acids. CDR3 nucleotides: TGCGCCAGCAGCCAAGACGGCACCTCTGGAAACACCATATATTTT. Its protein is CASSQDGTSGNTIYF.

V and J are TRBV7-2 and TRBJ2-2; 9 positions match TRBD1. The germline V gene has CDR1 SGHTA and CDR2 FQGNSA. The trim removed 6 bases at V and 3 bases at J, leaving 8 bases unmatched. The CDR3 consists of 16 residues. The CDR3 sequence is CASRPPGQGYTGELFF. The DNA for the CDR3 is TGTGCCAGCAGACCACCGGGACAGGGATACACCGGGGAGCTGTTTTTT.

This clone appeared once. The gene calls are TRBV24-1 and TRBJ2-3; D is possibly TRBD1 (5 bases). This CDR3 has 21 residues. The ends were cut back, 4 bases at V and 0 bases at J, with 28 bases in the middle. Germline V gene lookup returns CDR1 KGHDR and CDR2 SFDVKD. CDR3 region: CATSDPRMGDRTGTSTDTQYF. CDR3 coding DNA: TGTGCCACCAGTGACCCCCGGATGGGTGACCGAACAGGAACTAGCACAGATACGCAGTATTTT.

The sample holds one count of this clone. The chain links TRBV28 to TRBJ2-5; D possibly corresponds to TRBD2 (6 bases). The CDR3 loop spans 15 amino acids. With 2 bases removed from V and 3 bases from J, the gap between germline ends came to 13 bases. Germline V gene lookup returns CDR1 MDHEN and CDR2 SYDVKM. In DNA, the CDR3 is TGTGCCAGCAGTTTACGGGACTTGATAAAAGAGACCCAGTACTTC. It codes for CASSLRDLIKETQYF.

The chain uses TRBV9 and TRBJ1-2, with 8 nucleotides matching TRBD1. The junction had 8 bases not matched to a gene; V was cut back by 2 bases and J by 8 bases. This CDR3 contains 14 residues. Germline loops: CDR1 SGDLS, CDR2 YYNGEE. Here the CDR3 reads CASSVGQGIEGYTF. The CDR3 region has the DNA TGTGCCAGCAGCGTTGGACAGGGTATCGAAGGCTACACCTTC.

A single count supports this clone. The genes are TRBV28 and TRBJ2-7; D is ambiguous. V lost 4 bases and J lost 4, with 5 bases in between. The length of the CDR3 is 11 residues. CDR1 MDHEN and CDR2 SYDVKM come from the germline V gene. The CDR3 DNA sequence: TGTGCCAGCAGTTCTGGGTACGAGCAGTACTTC. Translated, it gives CASSSGYEQYF. The full variable domain, rest sourced from reference TRBV28 and TRBJ2-7, is DVKVTQSSRYLVKRTGEKVFLECVQDMDHENMFWYRQDPGLGLRLIYFSYDVKMKEKGDIPEGYSVSREKKERFSLILESASTNQTSMYLCASSSGYEQYFGPGTRLTVT.

The chain employs TRBV9 and TRBJ1-3; perhaps TRBD1 as D (6 bases). The CDR3 runs 17 residues. V was clipped by 0 bases and J by 0 bases, with 13 bases between them. From germline, CDR1 is SGDLS and CDR2 YYNGEE. The CDR3 DNA sequence: TGTGCCAGCAGCGTAGCGGACAGACCCTACTCTGGAAACACCATATATTTT. Amino acids: CASSVADRPYSGNTIYF.